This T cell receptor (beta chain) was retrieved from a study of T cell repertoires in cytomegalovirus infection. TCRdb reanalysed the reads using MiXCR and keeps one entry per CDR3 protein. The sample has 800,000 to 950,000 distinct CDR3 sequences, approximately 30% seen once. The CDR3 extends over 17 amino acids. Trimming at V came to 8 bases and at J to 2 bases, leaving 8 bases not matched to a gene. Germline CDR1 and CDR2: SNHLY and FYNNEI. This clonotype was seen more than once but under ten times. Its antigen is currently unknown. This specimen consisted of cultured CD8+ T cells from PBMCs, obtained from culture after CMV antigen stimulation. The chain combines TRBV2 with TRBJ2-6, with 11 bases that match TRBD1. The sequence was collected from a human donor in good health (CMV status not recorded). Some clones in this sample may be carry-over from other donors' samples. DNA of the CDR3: TGTGCCAGCGCCCCAGGACAGGGGGCGCCTGGGGCCAACGTCCTGACTTTC. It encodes CASAPGQGAPGANVLTF.